These 15 T cell receptor beta chains were all obtained from the same sample, sequenced in a study of Graves' ophthalmopathy and Graves' hyperthyroidism. Researchers took RNA transcripts and amplified TCR beta CDR3 regions from them. The authors performed first-round RT-PCR with HTBI primers and then a second-round multiplex PCR. Each CDR3 protein is one row after TCRdb ran MiXCR on the multiplex PCR reads. Among some 170,000 distinct CDR3 sequences listed, 39% were seen once. Input material: peripheral blood. All receptors come from a man under 40 with Graves' ophthalmopathy.

This clonotype occurred many times. The chain joins TRBV5-5 to TRBJ2-5; D may be TRBD1 (5 bases). CDR1 SGHKS and CDR2 YYEKEE come from the germline V gene (reference sequence). Trimming cost V 3 bases and J 2 bases, with 17 bases left between them. This CDR3 contains 16 residues. The CDR3 here is CASSSLTGVVQETQYF. The DNA for the CDR3 is TGTGCCAGCAGCTCCCTTACAGGTGTAGTTCAAGAGACCCAGTACTTC.

This clonotype was seen at least ten times. This chain connects TRBV30 to TRBJ1-6; D not certain. The germline V and J ends were trimmed by 4 bases and 8 bases, with 12 bases remaining between them. This CDR3 region has 13 residues. Germline lookup yields CDR1 GTSNPN and CDR2 SVGIG (reference sequence). As DNA, the CDR3 is TGTGCCTGGATGGGGAGACGGTATTCACCCCTCCACTTT. Its translation is CAWMGRRYSPLHF.

This clonotype appeared many times. J is TRBJ2-2 and V is TRBV24-1; D might be TRBD1 (6 bases). Germline-derived CDR1 and CDR2 are KGHDR and SFDVKD. V gave up 6 bases and J gave up 1 base, with 8 bases separating them. This CDR3 is built from 14 residues. CDR3 DNA: TGTGCCACCAGTCAGGGGATGAACACCGGGGAGCTGTTTTTT. It specifies CATSQGMNTGELFF.

The genes are TRBV6-2 or TRBV6-3 and TRBJ2-5; D not resolved. Germline V gene lookup returns CDR1 MNHEY and CDR2 SVGEGT. V gave up 4 bases and J gave up 5 bases, with 11 bases separating them. The CDR3 totals 13 residues. CDR3 coding DNA: TGTGCCAGCAGTTTACGACAACGGGAGACCCAGTACTTC. It codes for CASSLRQRETQYF.

The chain couples TRBV4-1 to TRBJ2-2; D ambiguous. The CDR3 is 16 residues long. Germline V gives CDR1 MGHRA, CDR2 YSYEKL. CDR3 protein: CWRSQNVGGYTGELFF. CDR3 in DNA: TGCTGGCGCAGCCAAAACGTTGGCGGATACACCGGGGAGCTGTTTTTT.

V usage is TRBV10-1 and J usage is TRBJ2-7; 11 bases line up with TRBD1. The V gene's germline CDR1 is WNHNN and CDR2 SYGVQD (reference sequence). The CDR3 runs 14 residues. The V and J ends lost 1 base and 7 bases, in that order; junction bases with no gene match: 3. The CDR3 here is CASSEWTGGREQYF. The CDR3 nucleotides read TGCGCCAGCAGTGAGTGGACAGGGGGCAGGGAGCAGTACTTC.

This clonotype has a count of ten or more. The chain couples TRBV27 to TRBJ1-5; tentative D call: TRBD1 (5 bases). Trimming left V 5 bases short and J 2 bases short, with 16 bases between. CDR1 and CDR2 (germline): MNHEY, SMNVEV (reference sequence). The length of the CDR3 is 16 residues. This chain's CDR3 is CASSDRDGVGNQPQHF. The CDR3 nucleotides are TGTGCCAGCAGTGACCGGGACGGCGTGGGCAATCAGCCCCAGCATTTT.

This clonotype was detected many times. The chain uses TRBV7-3 and TRBJ1-1, with 9 bases that match TRBD1. The V segment lost 0 bases and the J segment 13 bases; nucleotides outside the gene matches: 6. This CDR3 is 13 amino acids long. Germline CDR1 reads SGHTA; CDR2 reads FQGTGA. CDR3 sequence reads: CASSLTGTGSFFF. The CDR3 nucleotides read TGTGCCAGCAGCTTAACAGGGACAGGGTCGTTTTTCTTT.

The chain has TRBV7-2 and TRBJ2-7; 9 positions agree with TRBD2. Germline CDR1 and CDR2: SGHTA and FQGNSA. The CDR3 loop spans 20 amino acids. The V segment lost 2 bases and the J segment 6 bases; nucleotides outside the gene matches: 23. The CDR3 sequence: CASSLRITGAGWREGSEQYF. In DNA form, the CDR3 reads TGTGCCAGCAGCTTACGGATTACGGGGGCTGGTTGGCGGGAGGGCAGCGAGCAGTACTTC.

This clonotype was observed once. The rearrangement links TRBV12-3 or TRBV12-4 to TRBJ1-1; D unresolved. The CDR3 is 14 residues long. V lost 4 bases to trimming and J lost 2 bases, with 11 bases between them. In nucleotides, the CDR3 is TGTGCCAGCAGTTCCGCCCCGGATAACACTGAAGCTTTCTTT. This translates into CASSSAPDNTEAFF.

V is TRBV6-2 or TRBV6-3 and J is TRBJ2-7; D is unresolved. The CDR3 totals 13 residues. The V and J ends lost 5 bases and 2 bases respectively, with 10 bases between them. The germline V gene has CDR1 MNHEY and CDR2 SVGEGT. The CDR3 nucleotides read TGTGCCAGCAGTCGGACCTCGACCTACGAGCAGTACTTC. Residues: CASSRTSTYEQYF.

In DNA form, the CDR3 reads TGTGCCAGCAGTTTATTGACAGACACTGAAGCTTTCTTT. As protein: CASSLLTDTEAFF. The chain joins TRBV28 to TRBJ1-1; possible D gene TRBD1, 5 bases. V was pared by 1 base and J by 3 bases, with 6 bases between. In germline, CDR1 is MDHEN, CDR2 SYDVKM. The CDR3 is 13 amino acids.

The rearrangement uses TRBV20-1 and TRBJ1-2; 7 bases are shared with TRBD1. The CDR3 is 13 amino acids. Germline values: CDR1 DFQATT, CDR2 SNEGSKA (reference sequence). Unmatched junction bases numbered 14, after V lost 5 bases and J lost 11 bases. The CDR3 is CSAEGRDSQRYTF. Here the CDR3 DNA reads TGCAGTGCTGAAGGAAGGGACAGCCAGAGGTACACCTTC.

At least ten counts were recorded for this clonotype. The chain recombines TRBV14 with TRBJ2-5, with TRBD2 matching 10 bases. CDR1 is SGHDN, CDR2 FVKESK, per germline. This CDR3 comprises 19 residues. J lost 5 bases, V lost 0 bases, and 15 bases had no gene match. The CDR3 coding sequence is TGTGCCAGCAGCCAAGATCTGGTCACTCTAGCGGGAGTGTTGGAGACCCAGTACTTC. Translated, it gives CASSQDLVTLAGVLETQYF.

The chain joins TRBV28 to TRBJ2-5; D tentatively fits TRBD1 or TRBD2 (6 bases each). This CDR3 contains 16 residues. Germline V gives CDR1 MDHEN, CDR2 SYDVKM. The V and J ends lost 5 bases and 2 bases respectively, with 18 bases between them. Here the CDR3 reads CASSTGHGGHQETQYF. Written as DNA, the CDR3 is TGTGCCAGCAGTACAGGACACGGGGGCCATCAAGAGACCCAGTACTTC.